Sequencing of this T cell receptor (beta chain) was carried out in a study of vaccination and CD4 T cells after COVID-19. Study summary: About ten convalescent cases were mild and one was severe, and all had been SARS-CoV-2 positive by nasal swab PCR. Median time from second vaccine dose to sampling was around 72 days (14 to 241).

This clonotype has only a few counts. Time point: late sampling 161 to 241 days after vaccination in a few convalescent patients. TCRdb reprocessed the PCR reads via MiXCR and lists one record per CDR3 protein. The table lists more than 35,000 distinct CDR3 sequences, 36% of them singletons. There are 13 residues in the CDR3. CDR1 is LNHDA, CDR2 SQIVND, per germline (reference sequence). The junction had 4 bases not matched to a gene; V was cut back by 3 bases and J by 5 bases. The sequencing here drew on CD4+ T cells from blood, taken about 7 months after SARS-CoV-2 vaccination. J is TRBJ2-7 and V is TRBV19; 7 bases are shared with TRBD1. This TCR was sampled from a human donor who had recovered from COVID-19. DNA for the CDR3: TGTGCCAGTAGTATTGGGACAGCGAACGAGCAGTACTTC. Translating it yields CASSIGTANEQYF.